One and the same sample provided the 9 T cell receptor beta chains below, sequenced in a study of cytotoxic CD8 clonotypes in ibrutinib-treated CLL. TCRdb keeps only in-frame clones here, not all; method: immunoSEQ multiplex PCR. The sample has 110,000 to 150,000 clones, around 77% seen once. Material: PBMCs, obtained after 12 months of ibrutinib treatment. These receptors came from a human donor with chronic lymphocytic leukemia.

The chain is built from TRBV7-8 and TRBJ1-1; D gene uncertain. The CDR3 sequence is 16 residues long. Germline-derived CDR1 and CDR2 are SGHVS and FQNEAQ. V gave up 0 bases and J gave up 4 bases, with 15 bases separating them. CDR3 bases: TGTGCCAGCAGCTTAGCAGTCCGGGTTGGATCCACTGAAGCTTTCTTT. It specifies CASSLAVRVGSTEAFF.

This rearrangement joins TRBV29-1 to TRBJ1-5; 9 positions match TRBD1. CDR1 is SQVTM, CDR2 ANQGSEA, per germline. J gave up 6 bases and V 1 base, and 10 bases lay outside the gene matches. CDR3 length equals 16 residues. Here the CDR3 reads CSVEVRRGQGGQPQHF. In DNA form, the CDR3 reads TGCAGCGTTGAAGTCCGGCGGGGACAGGGTGGTCAGCCCCAGCATTTT. Supplemented by reference TRBV29-1 and TRBJ1-5, the full variable domain reads SAVISQKPSRDICQRGTSLTIQCQVDSQVTMMFWYRQQPGQSLTLIATANQGSEATYESGFVIDKFPISRPNLTFSTLTVSNMSPEDSSIYLCSVEVRRGQGGQPQHFGDGTRLSIL.

The chain links TRBV9 to TRBJ2-3, with 8 bases identical to TRBD1. With 3 bases clipped from V and 3 bases from J, the junction kept 3 bases outside the gene matches. The CDR3 runs to 14 residues. Germline V gives CDR1 SGDLS, CDR2 YYNGEE. CDR3 nucleotides: TGTGCCAGCAGCGATGGACAGGGTACAGATACGCAGTATTTT. Its protein is CASSDGQGTDTQYF.

J is TRBJ2-5 and V is TRBV11-2, with 7 bases matching TRBD2. Germline values: CDR1 SGHAT, CDR2 FQNNGV. The CDR3 length is 16 residues. The V segment lost 1 base and the J segment 3 bases; nucleotides outside the gene matches: 8. In DNA, the CDR3 is TGTGCCAGCAGCTTAGGGTGGGAGGGCCTCGAAGAGACCCAGTACTTC. It encodes CASSLGWEGLEETQYF.

This clone was counted between two and nine times. For the CDR3, the DNA is TGCAGCGTTTTAATGAATGAAAAACTGTTTTTT. Its translation is CSVLMNEKLFF. The chain recombines TRBV29-1 with TRBJ1-4; D is ambiguous. The V gene's germline CDR1 is SQVTM and CDR2 ANQGSEA. V was cut by 5 bases and J by 5 bases, with 6 bases left in between. The CDR3 is 11 residues long.

The chain joins TRBV6-1 to TRBJ2-7; 9 bases are a match to TRBD1. CDR1 is MNHNS, CDR2 SASEGT, per germline. The CDR3 is made up of 15 amino acids. With V trimmed by 6 bases and J by 3 bases, 9 bases remained unmatched. CDR3: CASREPGQGVYEQYF. For the CDR3, the DNA is TGTGCCAGCAGAGAACCGGGACAGGGAGTCTACGAGCAGTACTTC.

This chain uses TRBV10-3 with TRBJ2-1; tentatively, D is TRBD2 (5 bases). The CDR3 has 16 residues. Trimming took 2 bases from V and 3 from J, leaving 14 bases between them. CDR1 and CDR2 (germline): ENHRY, SYGVKD. In nucleotides, the CDR3 is TGTGCCATCAGTGAGCTCGGGGTCAGCAGCTACAATGAGCAGTTCTTC. This encodes CAISELGVSSYNEQFF.

The genes are TRBV7-3 and TRBJ2-2; a possible D gene is TRBD2 (6 bases). The germline CDR1 and CDR2 sequences are SGHTA and FQGTGA. The CDR3 is made up of 17 amino acids. V lost 5 bases, J lost 5 bases, and 21 bases lay in between. The CDR3 coding sequence is TGTGCCAGCAGCCTACACGGCCTAAGGAGGGATACCGGGGAGCTGTTTTTT. It is translated as CASSLHGLRRDTGELFF.

The rearrangement links TRBV11-2 to TRBJ1-1; D not certain. The CDR3 loop spans 15 amino acids. Trimming shortened V by 5 bases and J by 0 bases, and 13 bases separated the two germline ends. Germline V gene lookup returns CDR1 SGHAT and CDR2 FQNNGV. The CDR3 DNA reads TGTGCCAGCAGCCCCCAGCCCGGGTTGAACACTGAAGCTTTCTTT. Translated, it gives CASSPQPGLNTEAFF.